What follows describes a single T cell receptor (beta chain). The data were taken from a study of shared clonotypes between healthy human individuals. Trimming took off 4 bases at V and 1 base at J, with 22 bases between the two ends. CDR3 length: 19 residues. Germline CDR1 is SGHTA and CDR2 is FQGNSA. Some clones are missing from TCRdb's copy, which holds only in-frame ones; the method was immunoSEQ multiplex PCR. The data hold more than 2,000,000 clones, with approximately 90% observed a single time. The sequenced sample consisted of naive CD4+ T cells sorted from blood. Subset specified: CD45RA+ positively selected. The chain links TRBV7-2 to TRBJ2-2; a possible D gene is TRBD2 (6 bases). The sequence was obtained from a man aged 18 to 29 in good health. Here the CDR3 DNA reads TGTGCCAGCAGCTCCGTGGGTTCCGGGAGAGAAAAGAACACCGGGGAGCTGTTTTTT. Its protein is CASSSVGSGREKNTGELFF. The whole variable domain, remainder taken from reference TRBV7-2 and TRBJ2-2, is GAGVSQSPSNKVTEKGKDVELRCDPISGHTALYWYRQSLGQGLEFLIYFQGNSAPDKSGLPSDRFSAERTGGSVSTLTIQRTQQEDSAVYLCASSSVGSGREKNTGELFFGEGSRLTVL.